The 8 T cell receptor beta chains reported below all come from one sample, sequenced in a study of shared clonotypes between healthy human individuals (dated by TCRdb to the early 2020s). The library was made by the immunoSEQ multiplex PCR assay. Not all clones reach the TCRdb copy of this immuneACCESS table, which keeps in-frame sequences only. Checked studies attribute under half of the gap to unresolved V genes and leave the rest unexplained. The sample table lists roughly 2 million clones, about 95% of them with a count of one. The top ten clones comprise about 0.13% of the sample. The sample was naive CD4+ T cells sorted from blood. The sample's cell subset or site, from its label and the paper: CD45RA+ positively selected. The source is a young man in good health.

This clone was counted a single time. The same CDR3 also results from other DNA sequences found in this sample. The V gene is TRBV7-2, the J gene TRBJ2-1; TRBD2 aligns across 10 bases. CDR1 is SGHTA and CDR2 is FQGNSA in the germline V gene. This CDR3 has 14 amino acids. The junction had 0 bases not matched to a gene; V was cut back by 3 bases and J by 4 bases. CDR3 loop: CASSLGLAYNEQFF. CDR3 in DNA: TGTGCCAGCAGCTTGGGACTAGCGTACAATGAGCAGTTCTTC. Full variable domain (remainder filled in from reference TRBV7-2 and TRBJ2-1): GAGVSQSPSNKVTEKGKDVELRCDPISGHTALYWYRQSLGQGLEFLIYFQGNSAPDKSGLPSDRFSAERTGGSVSTLTIQRTQQEDSAVYLCASSLGLAYNEQFFGPGTRLTVL.

The chain is built from TRBV7-3 and TRBJ2-7, with D perhaps TRBD2 (5 bases). The germline V gene encodes CDR1 SGHTA and CDR2 FQGTGA. V shed 6 bases and J shed 0 bases, with 12 bases lying between them. The CDR3 has 14 amino acids. In DNA, the CDR3 is TGTGCCAGCAGTTGGGATGGAGGCTCCTACGAGCAGTACTTC. It yields the protein CASSWDGGSYEQYF.

The chain recombines TRBV19 with TRBJ2-7; tentatively, D is TRBD2 (6 bases). V shed 5 bases and J shed 2 bases, with 22 bases lying between them. This CDR3 region has 17 residues. The germline gives CDR1 LNHDA, CDR2 SQIVND (reference sequence). The CDR3 DNA is TGTGCCAGTAGTTCTTCCGGGACGGGAGAAAATACCTACGAGCAGTACTTC. Protein: CASSSSGTGENTYEQYF. The full variable domain, completed using reference TRBV19 and TRBJ2-7, is DGGITQSPKYLFRKEGQNVTLSCEQNLNHDAMYWYRQDPGQGLRLIYYSQIVNDFQKGDIAEGYSVSREKKESFPLTVTSAQKNPTAFYLCASSSSGTGENTYEQYFGPGTRLTVT.

This chain connects TRBV13 to TRBJ2-2; possibly TRBD2 for D (7 bases). The germline CDR1 and CDR2 sequences are PRHDT and FYEKMQ (reference sequence). The CDR3 sequence is 16 residues long. The germline V and J ends were trimmed by 1 base and 2 bases, with 11 bases remaining between them. The CDR3 loop is CASSLVRGLNTGELFF. CDR3 coding DNA: TGTGCCAGCAGCTTAGTGCGGGGGCTTAACACCGGGGAGCTGTTTTTT.

CDR3 protein: CASGPLGTDYEQYF. CDR3 DNA sequence: TGTGCTAGTGGTCCTCTCGGGACAGACTACGAGCAGTACTTC. The genes are TRBV12-5 and TRBJ2-7, with 7 positions matching TRBD1. V dropped 5 bases and J dropped 3; count of bases not matched to a gene: 7. Germline-derived CDR1 and CDR2 are LGHNT and FRNRAP. CDR3 length: 14 amino acids. The full variable domain, with the rest looked up from reference TRBV12-5 and TRBJ2-7, is DARVTQTPRHKVTEMGQEVTMRCQPILGHNTVFWYRQTMMQGLELLAYFRNRAPLDDSGMPKDRFSAEMPDATLATLKIQPSEPRDSAVYFCASGPLGTDYEQYFGPGTRLTVT.

The chain uses TRBV28 and TRBJ1-1; TRBD1 might be the D (5 bases). The CDR3 spans 13 residues. Per germline, CDR1 MDHEN and CDR2 SYDVKM. With 5 bases removed from V and 5 bases from J, the gap between germline ends came to 12 bases. The DNA for the CDR3 is TGTGCCAGCAGTCTGATCGGGACTACTGAAGCTTTCTTT. Protein: CASSLIGTTEAFF. Filled out from reference TRBV28 and TRBJ1-1, the complete variable domain reads DVKVTQSSRYLVKRTGEKVFLECVQDMDHENMFWYRQDPGLGLRLIYFSYDVKMKEKGDIPEGYSVSREKKERFSLILESASTNQTSMYLCASSLIGTTEAFFGQGTRLTVV.

This chain connects TRBV7-9 to TRBJ1-4; perhaps TRBD1 as D (6 bases). From germline, CDR1 is SEHNR and CDR2 FQNEAQ (reference sequence). The CDR3 is 14 amino acids. The V and J ends lost 5 bases and 8 bases respectively, with 15 bases between them. CDR3 sequence reads: CASSPRTESEKLFF. In DNA form, the CDR3 reads TGTGCCAGCAGCCCTCGGACAGAGTCGGAAAAACTGTTTTTT.

J is TRBJ2-1 and V is TRBV5-1; D is perhaps TRBD1 or TRBD2 (5 bases each). Germline CDR1 SGHRS, CDR2 YFSETQ. The CDR3 has 14 residues. Trimming shortened V by 7 bases and J by 4 bases, and 15 bases separated the two germline ends. The CDR3 spells CASGAYGEYNEQFF. In DNA form, the CDR3 reads TGCGCCAGCGGGGCCTATGGGGAGTACAATGAGCAGTTCTTC.